Shown below are 28 T cell receptor beta chains from a single sample sequenced in a study of blood T cells in healthy people across ages. PCR was performed a second time for roughly 7 to 12 cycles using a sample-barcoded 5' primer and a J-beta primer mix. TCRdb ran MiXCR on the 5' RACE reads and lists one entry per CDR3 protein. The repertoire holds just over 1 million distinct CDR3 sequences, with 35% to 55% as singletons. Sequences were obtained from blood. Receptors originate from a woman aged 60 to 75 in good health.

V and J are TRBV27 and TRBJ2-4, with a possible D match to TRBD1 (6 bases). The tail of the sequence fits TRBJ2-7 better, so the J call may be wrong. This CDR3 region has 14 residues. Per germline, CDR1 MNHEY and CDR2 SMNVEV (reference sequence). Written as DNA, the CDR3 is TGTGCCAGCAGTTTAGATCAGGGGCTCTACGAGCAGTACTTC. Translated, it gives CASSLDQGLYEQYF.

A note on this clonotype: One base away lies a much larger clone, so this may be a sequencing read error. The rearrangement uses TRBV4-2 and TRBJ2-1, with D hard to call. The CDR3 is 10 residues long. Germline V gives CDR1 LGHNA, CDR2 YNFKEQ. Trimming took 11 bases from V and 4 from J, leaving 6 bases between them. CDR3 in amino acids: CARGYNEQFF. CDR3 DNA sequence: TGTGCCCGCGGATACAATGAGCAGTTCTTC.

As for this clonotype: One junction end disagrees with the germline gene, perhaps due to a read error. This sequence joins TRBV27 and TRBJ2-7; D is unclear. This CDR3 region has 13 residues. CDR1 and CDR2 from the germline V gene are MNHEY and SMNVEV (reference sequence). The CDR3 coding sequence is TGTGCCAGCAGTTTGCAGATTACCTACGGGCAGTACTTC. This codes for CASSLQITYGQYF.

V is TRBV9 and J is TRBJ2-5; D might be TRBD2 (6 bases). The germline V gene encodes CDR1 SGDLS and CDR2 YYNGEE. This CDR3 has 14 amino acids. Trimming stripped 2 bases from V and 5 bases from J, with 13 bases between. CDR3 loop: CASSVAGTWETQYF. The DNA of the CDR3 is TGTGCCAGCAGCGTCGCCGGGACTTGGGAGACCCAGTACTTC.

V and J are TRBV3-1 and TRBJ2-1; 12 bases map to TRBD2. V shed 5 bases, J shed 9 bases, and the junction held 11 bases outside the gene matches. This CDR3 contains 16 residues. Germline CDR1 and CDR2: LGHDT and YNNKEL (reference sequence). In nucleotides, the CDR3 is TGTGCCAGCAGCTGGCCGACTAGCGGGAGTGCTGTTGAGCAGTTCTTC. It is translated as CASSWPTSGSAVEQFF.

J is TRBJ1-1 and V is TRBV7-3; D perhaps matches TRBD1 (6 bases). This CDR3 has 17 residues. The germline V and J ends were trimmed by 5 bases and 4 bases, with 23 bases remaining between them. Germline CDR1 is SGHTA and CDR2 is FQGTGA. The CDR3 sequence is CASSPGRPGVGSTEAFF. The CDR3 coding sequence is TGTGCCAGCAGCCCGGGACGGCCAGGGGTAGGAAGCACTGAAGCTTTCTTT.

The chain is built from TRBV7-9 and TRBJ2-1, with D uncertain. CDR1 SEHNR and CDR2 FQNEAQ come from the germline V gene (reference sequence). This CDR3 comprises 13 residues. V shed 0 bases and J shed 12 bases, with 12 bases lying between them. The CDR3 DNA follows: TGTGCCAGCAGCTTAGCCGGTGGATCGGGGCAGTTCTTC. Protein: CASSLAGGSGQFF.

CDR3 in DNA: TGTGCCAGCAGCTTAGTTGGCCCTTCTAGCACTGAAGCTTTCTTT. It encodes CASSLVGPSSTEAFF. The chain carries TRBV7-8 and TRBJ1-1; D gene uncertain. V lost 1 base, J lost 4 bases, and 13 bases lay in between. The CDR3 has 15 amino acids. Germline CDR1 and CDR2: SGHVS and FQNEAQ. Supplemented by reference TRBV7-8 and TRBJ1-1, the full variable domain reads GAGVSQSPRYKVAKRGQDVALRCDPISGHVSLFWYQQALGQGPEFLTYFQNEAQLDKSGLPSDRFFAERPEGSVSTLKIQRTQQEDSAVYLCASSLVGPSSTEAFFGQGTRLTVV.

This chain links TRBV27 with TRBJ2-7, with D possibly TRBD2 on 5 matching bases. Germline V lookup: CDR1 MNHEY, CDR2 SMNVEV (reference sequence). This CDR3 has 14 amino acids. Trimming removed 4 bases at V and 1 base at J, with 11 bases between. The DNA of the CDR3 is TGTGCCAGCAGTTATGACGGGGAGTCCTACGAGCAGTACTTC. Residues: CASSYDGESYEQYF.

The V gene is TRBV9, the J gene TRBJ2-2; D perhaps matches TRBD2 (6 bases). The V gene's germline CDR1 is SGDLS and CDR2 YYNGEE. The CDR3 runs 15 residues. V lost 3 bases and J 3 bases, leaving 12 bases between the germline ends. The CDR3 here is CASSARAGYTGELFF. For the CDR3, the DNA is TGTGCCAGCAGCGCCAGAGCGGGTTACACCGGGGAGCTGTTTTTT.

The chain links TRBV7-9 to TRBJ2-1, with a possible D match to TRBD1 (5 bases). Trimming pared 8 bases from V and 7 bases from J, leaving 24 bases between. Germline CDR1 and CDR2: SEHNR and FQNEAQ (reference sequence). This CDR3 has 16 amino acids. CDR3 DNA: TGTGCCAGCTCCCCACTCTGGGGCAGGGAAAAAAATGAGCAGTTCTTC. As protein: CASSPLWGREKNEQFF. Supplemented by reference TRBV7-9 and TRBJ2-1, the full variable domain reads DTGVSQNPRHKITKRGQNVTFRCDPISEHNRLYWYRQTLGQGPEFLTYFQNEAQLEKSRLLSDRFSAERPKGSFSTLEIQRTEQGDSAMYLCASSPLWGREKNEQFFGPGTRLTVL.

This clonotype turned up a few times. The rearrangement joins TRBV3-1 to TRBJ2-7; D is undetermined. This CDR3 comprises 15 residues. Germline CDR1 and CDR2: LGHDT and YNNKEL (reference sequence). Trimming took 4 bases from V and 2 from J, leaving 15 bases between them. The CDR3 DNA reads TGTGCCAGCAGCCCCCAGACCCTCTCCCCCTACGAGCAGTACTTC. Translating gives CASSPQTLSPYEQYF.

In regard to this clonotype: A much larger clone lies a single base off, so this may be a read error. This chain uses TRBV20-1 with TRBJ2-1; a possible D gene is TRBD2 (5 bases). Deletions cut 5 bases from V and 2 bases from J, with 13 bases between. The germline CDR1 and CDR2 sequences are DFQATT and SNEGSKA (reference sequence). The CDR3 length is 14 residues. In nucleotides, the CDR3 is TGCAGTGCTGGCGGACTCGCCACCTACAATGAGCAGTTCTTC. Protein product: CSAGGLATYNEQFF.

The J gene is TRBJ1-2, the V gene TRBV27, with 11 bases matching TRBD1. This CDR3 comprises 13 residues. The V and J ends lost 5 bases and 7 bases, in that order; junction bases with no gene match: 3. The germline CDR1 and CDR2 sequences are MNHEY and SMNVEV (reference sequence). CDR3: CASSGQGAGGYTF. CDR3 nucleotides: TGTGCCAGCAGTGGACAGGGGGCGGGTGGCTACACCTTC.

This clonotype was detected only once. The rearrangement links TRBV2 to TRBJ2-4, with 10 bases matching TRBD2. The J call is uncertain, as TRBJ2-7 better fits the DNA end. Looked up from germline, CDR1 is SNHLY and CDR2 is FYNNEI. CDR3 length: 15 amino acids. CDR3 coding DNA: TGTGCCAGCAGTGAGATGGCTAGCGGGAGTTACGAGCAGTACTTC. It is translated as CASSEMASGSYEQYF.

This chain joins TRBV6-5 and TRBJ2-1, with D unclear. V was trimmed by 4 bases and J by 2 bases, leaving 12 bases between them. Germline V gives CDR1 MNHEY, CDR2 SVGAGI. This CDR3 has 15 residues. CDR3 bases: TGTGCCAGCAGTTCAATCGGTTCCCCCTACAATGAGCAGTTCTTC. It encodes CASSSIGSPYNEQFF.

V usage is TRBV24-1 and J usage is TRBJ2-7; D gene ambiguous. Trimming left V 6 bases short and J 4 bases short, with 15 bases between. The germline gives CDR1 KGHDR, CDR2 SFDVKD. This CDR3 is 14 amino acids long. CDR3 in amino acids: CATSFRWATYEQYF. The CDR3 DNA reads as TGTGCCACCAGTTTCCGTTGGGCTACTTACGAGCAGTACTTC.

The chain recombines TRBV5-1 with TRBJ1-1; maybe TRBD1 (5 bases). V dropped 0 bases and J dropped 5 bases, with 14 bases sitting between them. The CDR3 has 15 amino acids. Germline CDR1 reads SGHRS; CDR2 reads YFSETQ. CDR3 protein: CASSLGGEGKTEAFF. The CDR3 region has the DNA TGCGCCAGCAGCTTGGGGGGCGAGGGAAAAACTGAAGCTTTCTTT.

The chain joins TRBV27 to TRBJ2-3; D possibly corresponds to TRBD2 (6 bases). With 6 bases removed from V and 3 bases from J, the gap between germline ends came to 16 bases. Germline lookup yields CDR1 MNHEY and CDR2 SMNVEV (reference sequence). The CDR3 is 15 residues long. The CDR3 DNA follows: TGTGCCAGCAGCCAATGGGGTAGCGGAACAGATACGCAGTATTTT. It yields the protein CASSQWGSGTDTQYF.

This sequence joins TRBV5-4 and TRBJ2-3; weak D call: TRBD1 (6 bases). The CDR3 has 18 residues. Trimming shortened V by 0 bases and J by 0 bases, and 17 bases separated the two germline ends. CDR1 and CDR2 (germline): SGHNT, YYREEE (reference sequence). Here the CDR3 DNA reads TGTGCCAGCAGCTTGGGCCCCGCAGGGGTCCTTAGCACAGATACGCAGTATTTT. Protein sequence: CASSLGPAGVLSTDTQYF.

This chain links TRBV20-1 with TRBJ2-2; the match to TRBD1 covers 8 bases. V dropped 0 bases and J dropped 4; count of bases not matched to a gene: 4. The CDR3 extends over 15 amino acids. Looked up from germline, CDR1 is DFQATT and CDR2 is SNEGSKA (reference sequence). CDR3 DNA sequence: TGCAGTGCTAGAGATCTAACAGGGGGCACCGGGGAGCTGTTTTTT. As protein: CSARDLTGGTGELFF.

This sequence joins TRBV6-1 and TRBJ1-2, with 8 positions matching TRBD1. The V gene's germline CDR1 is MNHNS and CDR2 SASEGT. The CDR3 consists of 17 residues. Trimming cost V 6 bases and J 4 bases; bases outside gene matches: 16. CDR3 in DNA: TGTGCCAGCAGCACAGGACAGGGCCCCCGGAGATCCTATGGCTACACCTTC. Protein: CASSTGQGPRRSYGYTF.

Many counts were recorded for this clonotype. This rearrangement joins TRBV20-1 to TRBJ2-1; a weak D match, TRBD2 (5 bases). The length of the CDR3 is 12 residues. V dropped 8 bases and J dropped 7 bases, with 15 bases sitting between them. In germline, CDR1 is DFQATT, CDR2 SNEGSKA (reference sequence). Here the CDR3 DNA reads TGCAGTCCCCTAGCCCCTGGGAATGAGCAGTTCTTC. Its translation is CSPLAPGNEQFF.

V and J are TRBV7-9 and TRBJ2-4; D may be TRBD1 or TRBD2 (6 bases each). Germline values: CDR1 SEHNR, CDR2 FQNEAQ (reference sequence). CDR3 length: 16 residues. V was cut by 5 bases and J by 2 bases, with 16 bases left in between. The CDR3 sequence: CASSDSPRGPKNIQYF. In DNA, the CDR3 is TGTGCCAGCAGCGATTCGCCTCGGGGGCCCAAAAACATTCAGTACTTC.

The V call is TRBV5-5, the J call TRBJ2-3; 16 nucleotides align to TRBD2. The J segment lost 0 bases and the V segment lost 4 bases, leaving 8 bases of the junction unmatched. Germline CDR1 is SGHKS and CDR2 is YYEKEE (reference sequence). The CDR3 loop spans 19 amino acids. This chain's CDR3 is CASSPPMGLAGGSTDTQYF. CDR3 nucleotides: TGTGCCAGCAGCCCACCTATGGGACTAGCGGGAGGGAGCACAGATACGCAGTATTTT.

The CDR3, as DNA: TGCAGCGGTGGGTACGGTGAGCAGTTCTTC. Its translation is CSGGYGEQFF. The genes are TRBV29-1 and TRBJ2-1; unclear D gene. Trimming stripped 7 bases from V and 9 bases from J, with 10 bases between. The germline V gene encodes CDR1 SQVTM and CDR2 ANQGSEA. This CDR3 has 10 amino acids.

The chain has TRBV5-1 and TRBJ2-3, with D hard to call. The germline CDR1 and CDR2 sequences are SGHRS and YFSETQ. V dropped 3 bases and J dropped 6 bases, with 14 bases sitting between them. The CDR3 sequence is 14 residues long. In DNA form, the CDR3 reads TGCGCCAGCAGCTCCGGGCGGCCTCAGGATACGCAGTATTTT. Amino acids: CASSSGRPQDTQYF.

This chain uses TRBV6-1 with TRBJ2-1; no definite D call. The DNA end is more similar to TRBJ2-7, so the J call may be wrong. Germline-derived CDR1 and CDR2 are MNHNS and SASEGT. The CDR3 spans 13 residues. This CDR3 reads CASSEGEANEQYF. CDR3 sequence (DNA): TGTGCCAGCAGTGAAGGAGAGGCGAATGAGCAGTACTTC.